Here is one TCR beta chain with its context. Mismatch with germline at one junction end may stem from a read error. Arm-PCR of CDR3 regions and iRepertoire HTBI primers were used to build TCR beta libraries. TCRdb itself ran the multiplex PCR reads through MiXCR, one entry per CDR3 protein. The repertoire holds 400,000 to 450,000 distinct CDR3 sequences, 23% seen once, with 26% in the top ten. CDR1 and CDR2 from the germline V gene are GTSNPN and SVGIG (reference sequence). This CDR3 is 14 amino acids long. Time point of the sample: persistent/refractory GD, antithyroid drugs over 5 years with positive TRAb. PBMC-derived RNA was used for the TCR library. These data belong to a study of regulatory T cells in long-lasting Graves disease. The wider study: Persistent Graves' disease meant over 5 years of antithyroid drugs with positive TSH receptor antibodies.

The sample was peripheral blood mononuclear cells (PBMCs), taken when the disease was refractory, from a patient treated with antithyroid drugs. This TCR derives from a female donor with Graves disease. The chain employs TRBV30 and TRBJ2-1; D is undetermined. The chain's CDR3 is CAWSLRSLDNEQSF. Written as DNA, the CDR3 is TGTGCCTGGAGTTTGCGGTCGTTAGACAATGAGCAGTCCTTC. Complete variable domain (other parts from reference TRBV30 and TRBJ2-1): SQTIHQWPATLVQPVGSPLSLECTVEGTSNPNLYWYRQAAGRGLQLLFYSVGIGQISSEVPQNLSASRPQDRQFILSSKKLLLSDSGFYLCAWSLRSLDNEQSFGPGTRLTVL.